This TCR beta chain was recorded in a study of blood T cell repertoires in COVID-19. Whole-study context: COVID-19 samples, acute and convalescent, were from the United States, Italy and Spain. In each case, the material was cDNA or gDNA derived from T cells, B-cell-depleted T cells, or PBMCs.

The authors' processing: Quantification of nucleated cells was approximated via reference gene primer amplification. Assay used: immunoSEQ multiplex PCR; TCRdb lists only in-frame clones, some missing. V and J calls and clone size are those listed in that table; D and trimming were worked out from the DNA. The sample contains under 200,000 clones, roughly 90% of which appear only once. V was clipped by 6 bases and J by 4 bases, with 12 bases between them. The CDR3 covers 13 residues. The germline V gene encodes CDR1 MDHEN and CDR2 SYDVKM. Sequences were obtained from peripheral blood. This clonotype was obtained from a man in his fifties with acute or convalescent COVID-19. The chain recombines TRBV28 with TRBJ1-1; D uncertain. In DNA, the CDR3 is TGTGCCAGCAGCGACCTGCCGGGCACTGAAGCTTTCTTT. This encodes CASSDLPGTEAFF.